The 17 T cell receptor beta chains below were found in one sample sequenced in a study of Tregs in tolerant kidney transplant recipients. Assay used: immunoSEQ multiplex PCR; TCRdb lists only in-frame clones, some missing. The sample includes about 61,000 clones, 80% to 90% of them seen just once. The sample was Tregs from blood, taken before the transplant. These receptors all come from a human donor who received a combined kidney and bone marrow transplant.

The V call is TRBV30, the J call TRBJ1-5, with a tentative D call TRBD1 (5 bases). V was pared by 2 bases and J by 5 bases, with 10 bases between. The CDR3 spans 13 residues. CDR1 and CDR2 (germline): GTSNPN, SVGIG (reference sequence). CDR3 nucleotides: TGTGCCTGGAGTAGGGGTAGTGATCAGCCCCAGCATTTT. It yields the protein CAWSRGSDQPQHF.

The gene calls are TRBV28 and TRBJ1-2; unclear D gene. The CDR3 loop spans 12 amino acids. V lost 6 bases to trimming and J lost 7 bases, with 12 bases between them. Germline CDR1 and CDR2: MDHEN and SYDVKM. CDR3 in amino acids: CASSPDNGGYTF. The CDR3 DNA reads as TGTGCCAGCAGCCCCGACAACGGTGGCTACACCTTC.

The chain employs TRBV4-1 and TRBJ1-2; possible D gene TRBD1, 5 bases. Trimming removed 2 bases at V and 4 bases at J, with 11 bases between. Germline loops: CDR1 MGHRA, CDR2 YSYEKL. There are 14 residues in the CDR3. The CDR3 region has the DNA TGCGCCAGCAGCCAACCTCTGGGGGGCTATGGCTACACCTTC. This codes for CASSQPLGGYGYTF.

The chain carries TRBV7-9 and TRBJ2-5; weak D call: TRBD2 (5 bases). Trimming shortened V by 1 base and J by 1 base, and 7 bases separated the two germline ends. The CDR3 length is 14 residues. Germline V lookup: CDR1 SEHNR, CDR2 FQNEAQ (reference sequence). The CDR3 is CASSLELGQETQYF. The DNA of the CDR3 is TGTGCCAGCAGCTTAGAACTAGGCCAAGAGACCCAGTACTTC. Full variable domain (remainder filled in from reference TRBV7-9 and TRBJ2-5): DTGVSQNPRHKITKRGQNVTFRCDPISEHNRLYWYRQTLGQGPEFLTYFQNEAQLEKSRLLSDRFSAERPKGSFSTLEIQRTEQGDSAMYLCASSLELGQETQYFGPGTRLLVL.

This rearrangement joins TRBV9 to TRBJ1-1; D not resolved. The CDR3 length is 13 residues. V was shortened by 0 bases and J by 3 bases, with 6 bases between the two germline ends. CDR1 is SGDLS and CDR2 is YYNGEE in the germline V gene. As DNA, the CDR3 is TGTGCCAGCAGCGTAGACACGCACACTGAAGCTTTCTTT. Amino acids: CASSVDTHTEAFF. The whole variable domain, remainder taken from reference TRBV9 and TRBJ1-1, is DSGVTQTPKHLITATGQRVTLRCSPRSGDLSVYWYQQSLDQGLQFLIQYYNGEERAKGNILERFSAQQFPDLHSELNLSSLELGDSALYFCASSVDTHTEAFFGQGTRLTVV.

The CDR3 reads CAISEDTGAGGELFF. CDR3 in DNA: TGTGCCATCAGTGAGGATACGGGGGCTGGCGGGGAGCTGTTTTTT. V is TRBV10-3 and J is TRBJ2-2; either TRBD1 or TRBD2 may supply D (6 bases each). Per the germline V gene, CDR1 is ENHRY and CDR2 is SYGVKD. The CDR3 length is 15 residues. Trimming stripped 2 bases from V and 7 bases from J, with 14 bases between.

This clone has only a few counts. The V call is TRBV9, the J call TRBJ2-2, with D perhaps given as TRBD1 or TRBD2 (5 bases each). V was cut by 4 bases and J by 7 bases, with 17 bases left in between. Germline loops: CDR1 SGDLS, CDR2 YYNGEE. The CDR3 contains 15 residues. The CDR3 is CASSPRGGQGGELFF. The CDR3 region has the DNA TGTGCCAGCAGCCCCAGAGGAGGCCAGGGCGGGGAGCTGTTTTTT. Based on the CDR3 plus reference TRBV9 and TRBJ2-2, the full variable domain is DSGVTQTPKHLITATGQRVTLRCSPRSGDLSVYWYQQSLDQGLQFLIQYYNGEERAKGNILERFSAQQFPDLHSELNLSSLELGDSALYFCASSPRGGQGGELFFGEGSRLTVL.

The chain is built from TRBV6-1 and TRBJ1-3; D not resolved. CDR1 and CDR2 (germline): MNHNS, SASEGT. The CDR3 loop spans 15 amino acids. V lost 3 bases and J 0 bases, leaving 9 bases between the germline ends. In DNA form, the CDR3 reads TGTGCCAGCAGTGAGTGGCAGTACTCTGGAAACACCATATATTTT. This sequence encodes CASSEWQYSGNTIYF.

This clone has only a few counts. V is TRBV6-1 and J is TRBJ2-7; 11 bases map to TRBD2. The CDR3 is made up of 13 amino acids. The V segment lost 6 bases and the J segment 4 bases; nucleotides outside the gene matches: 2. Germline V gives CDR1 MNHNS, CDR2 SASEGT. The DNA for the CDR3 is TGTGCCAGCAGGGGGACTAGCGGTTACGAGCAGTACTTC. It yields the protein CASRGTSGYEQYF.

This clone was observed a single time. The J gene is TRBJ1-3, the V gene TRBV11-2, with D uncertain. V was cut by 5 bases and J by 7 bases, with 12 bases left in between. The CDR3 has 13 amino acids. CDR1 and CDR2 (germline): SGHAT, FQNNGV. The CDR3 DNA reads TGTGCCAGCAGCGAAAGAGGGCGCAACACCATATATTTT. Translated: CASSERGRNTIYF.

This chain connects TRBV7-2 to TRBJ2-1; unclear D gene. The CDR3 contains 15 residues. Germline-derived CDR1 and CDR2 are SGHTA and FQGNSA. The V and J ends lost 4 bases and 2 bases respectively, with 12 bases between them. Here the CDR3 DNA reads TGTGCCAGCAGCTCAGTAGGCGACACCTACAATGAGCAGTTCTTC. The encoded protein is CASSSVGDTYNEQFF.

CDR3 bases: TGTGCCAGCAGCTTAAGTATAGGCAGCTACGAGCAGTACTTC. Amino acids: CASSLSIGSYEQYF. The J gene is TRBJ2-7, the V gene TRBV11-2; no definite D call. The CDR3 contains 14 residues. V was pared by 2 bases and J by 3 bases, with 11 bases between. Germline V gene sequence: CDR1 SGHAT, CDR2 FQNNGV.

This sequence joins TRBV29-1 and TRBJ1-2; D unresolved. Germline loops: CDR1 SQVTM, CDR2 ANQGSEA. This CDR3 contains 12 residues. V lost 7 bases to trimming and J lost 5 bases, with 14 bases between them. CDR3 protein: CSAQDLIYGYTF. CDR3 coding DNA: TGCAGCGCCCAGGACTTGATTTATGGCTACACCTTC.

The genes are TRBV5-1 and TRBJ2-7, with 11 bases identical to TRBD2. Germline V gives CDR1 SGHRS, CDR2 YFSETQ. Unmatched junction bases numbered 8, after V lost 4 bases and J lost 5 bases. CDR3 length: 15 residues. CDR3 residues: CASSNIGLAGDEQYF. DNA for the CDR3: TGCGCCAGCAGCAACATAGGACTAGCGGGCGACGAGCAGTACTTC.

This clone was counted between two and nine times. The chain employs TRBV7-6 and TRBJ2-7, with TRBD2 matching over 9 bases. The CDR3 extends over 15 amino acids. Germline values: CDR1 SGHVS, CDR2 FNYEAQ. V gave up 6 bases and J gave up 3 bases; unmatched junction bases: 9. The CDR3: CASSPTSGRGYEQYF. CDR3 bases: TGTGCCAGCAGTCCGACTAGCGGACGGGGCTACGAGCAGTACTTC.

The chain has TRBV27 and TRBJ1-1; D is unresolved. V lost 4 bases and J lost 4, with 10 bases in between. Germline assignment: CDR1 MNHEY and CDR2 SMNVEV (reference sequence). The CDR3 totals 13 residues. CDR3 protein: CASSYKGGTEAFF. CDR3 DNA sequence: TGTGCCAGCAGTTATAAGGGTGGCACTGAAGCTTTCTTT.

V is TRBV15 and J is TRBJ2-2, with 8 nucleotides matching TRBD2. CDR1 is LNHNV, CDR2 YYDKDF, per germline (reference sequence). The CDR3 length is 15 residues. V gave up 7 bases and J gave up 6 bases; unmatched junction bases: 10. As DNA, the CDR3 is TGTGCCACCACCCAGCGGGGGCAGTCGGCCGGGGAGCTGTTTTTT. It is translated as CATTQRGQSAGELFF.